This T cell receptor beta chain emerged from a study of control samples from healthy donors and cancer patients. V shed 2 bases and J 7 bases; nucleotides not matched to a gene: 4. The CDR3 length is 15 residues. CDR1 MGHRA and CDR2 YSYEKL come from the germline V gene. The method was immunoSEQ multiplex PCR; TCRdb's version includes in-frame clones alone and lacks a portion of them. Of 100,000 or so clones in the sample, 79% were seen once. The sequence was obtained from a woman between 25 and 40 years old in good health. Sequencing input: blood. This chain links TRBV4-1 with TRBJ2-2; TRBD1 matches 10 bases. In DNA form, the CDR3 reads TGCGCCAGCAGCCAAACCGGGACAGGGGTCGGGGAGCTGTTTTTT. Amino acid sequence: CASSQTGTGVGELFF.